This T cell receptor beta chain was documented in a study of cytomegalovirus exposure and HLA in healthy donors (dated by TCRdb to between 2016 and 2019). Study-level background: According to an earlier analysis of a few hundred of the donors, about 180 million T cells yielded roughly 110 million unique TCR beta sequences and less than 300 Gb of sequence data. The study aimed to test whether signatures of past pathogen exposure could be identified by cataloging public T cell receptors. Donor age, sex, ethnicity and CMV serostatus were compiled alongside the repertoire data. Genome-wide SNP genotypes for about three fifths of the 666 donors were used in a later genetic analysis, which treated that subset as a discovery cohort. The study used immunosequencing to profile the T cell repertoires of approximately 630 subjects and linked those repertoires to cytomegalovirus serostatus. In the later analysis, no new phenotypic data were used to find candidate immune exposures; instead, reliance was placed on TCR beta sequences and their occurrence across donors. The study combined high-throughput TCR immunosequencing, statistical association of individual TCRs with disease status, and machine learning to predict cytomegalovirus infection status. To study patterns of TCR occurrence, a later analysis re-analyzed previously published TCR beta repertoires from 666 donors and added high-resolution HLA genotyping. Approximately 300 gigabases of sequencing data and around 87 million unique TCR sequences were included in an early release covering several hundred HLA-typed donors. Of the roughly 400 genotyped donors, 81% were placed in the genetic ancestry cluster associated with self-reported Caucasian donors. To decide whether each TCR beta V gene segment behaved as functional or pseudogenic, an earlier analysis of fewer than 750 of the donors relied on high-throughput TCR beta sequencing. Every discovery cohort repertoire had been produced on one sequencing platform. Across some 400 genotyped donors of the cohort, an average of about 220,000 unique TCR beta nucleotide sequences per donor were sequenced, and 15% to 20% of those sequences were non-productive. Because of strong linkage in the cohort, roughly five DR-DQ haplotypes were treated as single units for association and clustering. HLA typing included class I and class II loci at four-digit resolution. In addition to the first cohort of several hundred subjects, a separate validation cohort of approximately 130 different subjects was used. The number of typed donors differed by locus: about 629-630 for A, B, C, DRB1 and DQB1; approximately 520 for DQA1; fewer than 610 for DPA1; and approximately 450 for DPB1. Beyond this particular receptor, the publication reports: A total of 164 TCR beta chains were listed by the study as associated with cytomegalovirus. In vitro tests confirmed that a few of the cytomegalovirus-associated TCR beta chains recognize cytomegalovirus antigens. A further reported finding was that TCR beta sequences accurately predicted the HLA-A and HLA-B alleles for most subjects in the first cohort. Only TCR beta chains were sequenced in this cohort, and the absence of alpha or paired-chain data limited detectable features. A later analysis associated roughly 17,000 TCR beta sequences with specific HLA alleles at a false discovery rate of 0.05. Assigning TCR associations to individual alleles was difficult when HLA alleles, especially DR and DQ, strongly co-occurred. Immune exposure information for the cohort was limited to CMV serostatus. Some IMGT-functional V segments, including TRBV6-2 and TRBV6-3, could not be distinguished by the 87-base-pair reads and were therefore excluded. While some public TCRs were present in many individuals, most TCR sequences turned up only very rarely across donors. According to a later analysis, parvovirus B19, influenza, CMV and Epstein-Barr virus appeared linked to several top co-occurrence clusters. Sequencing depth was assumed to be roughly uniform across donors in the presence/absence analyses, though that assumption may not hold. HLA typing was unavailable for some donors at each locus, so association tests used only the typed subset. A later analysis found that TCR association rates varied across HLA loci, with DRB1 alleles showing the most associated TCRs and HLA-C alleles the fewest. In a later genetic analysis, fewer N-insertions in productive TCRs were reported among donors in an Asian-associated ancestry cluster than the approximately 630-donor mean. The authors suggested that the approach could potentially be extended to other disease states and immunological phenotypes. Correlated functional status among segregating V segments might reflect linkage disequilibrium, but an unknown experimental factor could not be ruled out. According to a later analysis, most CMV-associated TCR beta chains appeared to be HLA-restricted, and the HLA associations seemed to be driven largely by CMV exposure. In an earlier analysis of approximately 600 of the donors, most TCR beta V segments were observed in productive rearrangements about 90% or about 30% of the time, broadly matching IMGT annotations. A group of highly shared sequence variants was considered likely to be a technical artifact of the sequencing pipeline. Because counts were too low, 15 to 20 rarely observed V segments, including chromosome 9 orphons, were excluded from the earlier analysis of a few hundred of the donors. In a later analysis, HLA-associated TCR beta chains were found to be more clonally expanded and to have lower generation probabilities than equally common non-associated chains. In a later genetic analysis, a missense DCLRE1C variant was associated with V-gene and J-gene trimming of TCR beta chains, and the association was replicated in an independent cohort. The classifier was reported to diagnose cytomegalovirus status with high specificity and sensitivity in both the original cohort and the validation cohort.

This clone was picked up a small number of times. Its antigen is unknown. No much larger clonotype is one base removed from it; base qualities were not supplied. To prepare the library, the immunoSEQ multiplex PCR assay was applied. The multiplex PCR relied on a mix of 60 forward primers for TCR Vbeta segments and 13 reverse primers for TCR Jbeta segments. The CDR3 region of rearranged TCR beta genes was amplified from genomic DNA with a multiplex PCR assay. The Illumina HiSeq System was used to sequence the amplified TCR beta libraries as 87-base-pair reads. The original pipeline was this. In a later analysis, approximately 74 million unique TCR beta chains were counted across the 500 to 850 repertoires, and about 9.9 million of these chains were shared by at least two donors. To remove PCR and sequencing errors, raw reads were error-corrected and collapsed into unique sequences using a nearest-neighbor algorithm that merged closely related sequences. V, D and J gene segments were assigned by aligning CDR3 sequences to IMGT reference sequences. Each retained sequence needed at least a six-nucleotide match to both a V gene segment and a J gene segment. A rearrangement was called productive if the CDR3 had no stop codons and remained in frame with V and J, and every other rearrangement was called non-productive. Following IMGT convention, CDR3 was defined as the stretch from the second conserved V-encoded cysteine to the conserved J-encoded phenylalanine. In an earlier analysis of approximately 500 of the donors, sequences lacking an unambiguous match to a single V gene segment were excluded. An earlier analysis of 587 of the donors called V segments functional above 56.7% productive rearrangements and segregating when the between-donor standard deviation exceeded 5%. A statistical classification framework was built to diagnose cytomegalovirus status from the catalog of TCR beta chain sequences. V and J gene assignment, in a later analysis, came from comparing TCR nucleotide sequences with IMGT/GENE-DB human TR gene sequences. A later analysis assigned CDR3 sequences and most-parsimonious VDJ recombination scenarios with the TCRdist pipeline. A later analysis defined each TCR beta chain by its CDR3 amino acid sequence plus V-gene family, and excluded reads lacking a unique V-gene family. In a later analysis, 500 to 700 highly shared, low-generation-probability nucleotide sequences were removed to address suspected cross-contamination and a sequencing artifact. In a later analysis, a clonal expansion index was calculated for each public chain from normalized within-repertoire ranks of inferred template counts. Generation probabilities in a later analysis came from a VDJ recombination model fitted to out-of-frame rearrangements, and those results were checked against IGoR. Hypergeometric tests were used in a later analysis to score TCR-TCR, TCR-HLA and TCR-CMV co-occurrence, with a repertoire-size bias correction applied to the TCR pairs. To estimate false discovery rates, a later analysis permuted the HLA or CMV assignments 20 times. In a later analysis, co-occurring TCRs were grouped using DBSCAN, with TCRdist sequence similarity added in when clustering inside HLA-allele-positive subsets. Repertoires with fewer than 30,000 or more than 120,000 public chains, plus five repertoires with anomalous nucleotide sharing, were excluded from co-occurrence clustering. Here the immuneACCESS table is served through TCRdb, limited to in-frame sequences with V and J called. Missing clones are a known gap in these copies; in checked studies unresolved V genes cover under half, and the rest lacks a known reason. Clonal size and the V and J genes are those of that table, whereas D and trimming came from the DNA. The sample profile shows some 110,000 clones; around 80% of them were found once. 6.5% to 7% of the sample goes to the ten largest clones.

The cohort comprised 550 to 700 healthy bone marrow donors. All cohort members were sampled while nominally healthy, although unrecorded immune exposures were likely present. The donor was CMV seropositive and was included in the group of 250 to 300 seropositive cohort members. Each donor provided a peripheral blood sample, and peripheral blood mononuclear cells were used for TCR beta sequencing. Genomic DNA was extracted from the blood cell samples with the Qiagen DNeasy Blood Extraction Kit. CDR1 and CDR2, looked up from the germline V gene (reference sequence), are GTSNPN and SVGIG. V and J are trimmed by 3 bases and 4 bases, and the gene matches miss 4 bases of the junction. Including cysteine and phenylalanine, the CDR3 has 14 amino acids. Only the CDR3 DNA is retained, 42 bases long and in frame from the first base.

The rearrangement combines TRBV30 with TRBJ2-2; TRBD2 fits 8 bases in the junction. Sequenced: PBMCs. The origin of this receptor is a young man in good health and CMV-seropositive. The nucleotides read TGTGCCTGGAGCGGGGGGGCGGCCACCGGGGAGCTGTTTTTT. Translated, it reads CAWSGGAATGELFF.